This T cell receptor beta chain was documented in a study of T cells in Graves' hyperthyroidism and ophthalmopathy. Across the study: Peripheral blood collection took place at initial diagnosis, before any treatment. Study-wide findings and caveats: Blood also contained most expanded thyroid clonotypes above 0.001.

As regards this clonotype: What it binds is not known. A much larger clone is a single base away; this may be a read error.

The CDR3 runs 15 residues. Pregnant or lactating patients were excluded, as were those with uncontrolled infection or other autoimmune disease. From RNA transcripts, TCR beta CDR3 regions were amplified. TCR CDR3 underwent first-round RT-PCR with the HTBI primer set. TCRdb reprocessed the multiplex PCR reads via MiXCR and lists one record per CDR3 protein. The table records about 200,000 distinct CDR3 sequences, approximately 17% of them present only once. The V gene is TRBV3-2, the J gene TRBJ2-1; whether TRBD2, the table's D call, matches the DNA was not checked. TRBV3-2 is deemed a pseudogene. This TCR was recovered from a man aged 45 to 65 with Graves' hyperthyroidism. What was sequenced was blood. CDR3 nucleotide sequence: TGTGCCGGCAGCCAAGGAGCGGGAGAAGGCAATGAGCAGTTCTTC. Its translation is CAGSQGAGEGNEQFF.